A selection of T cell receptor beta chains follows, all from one sample in a study of T-cell memory formation after mild COVID-19. TCRdb processed the 5' RACE reads anew with MiXCR; each CDR3 protein has one entry. The sample has roughly 320,000 distinct CDR3 sequences; around 28% are singletons. Sequenced: PBMCs or a T cell subset sorted from them (not recorded which). The receptors were sampled from an adult woman who had mild COVID-19 (a few samples of this study predate the infection). Cell type and time point are not known. Each CDR3 is given without its conserved first and last residue. D genes are given only for firm matches. Rows may omit the clone size; those that give it use once, few, many or a size class.

v_gene: TRBV7-3
d_gene: .
abundance: .
CDR3aa: ASSEIGGPLDTQY

v_gene: TRBV20-1
d_gene: .
abundance: .
CDR3aa: SASDRPAEAF

v_gene: TRBV5-5
d_gene: TRBD2
abundance: .
CDR3aa: ASSFRLAGNQNEQF

v_gene: TRBV30
d_gene: TRBD1
abundance: .
CDR3aa: AWSVRGPTQY

v_gene: TRBV12-3/TRBV12-4
d_gene: TRBD1
abundance: .
CDR3aa: ASSSGQGASGEETQY

v_gene: TRBV18
d_gene: .
abundance: .
CDR3aa: ASSPPGTVNEQF

v_gene: TRBV5-6
d_gene: .
abundance: .
CDR3aa: ASSLPRDGEAF

v_gene: TRBV5-1
d_gene: TRBD1
abundance: few
CDR3aa: ASSSGTGKTGELF

v_gene: TRBV12-3/TRBV12-4
d_gene: .
abundance: .
CDR3aa: ASSSPLTGDTQY

v_gene: TRBV9
d_gene: .
abundance: .
CDR3aa: ASSVVILAGNTEAF

v_gene: TRBV20-1
d_gene: TRBD2
abundance: many
CDR3aa: SARAPGGTGELF

v_gene: TRBV14
d_gene: TRBD1
abundance: few
CDR3aa: ASSGGRGNEKLF

v_gene: TRBV12-3/TRBV12-4
d_gene: TRBD1
abundance: few
CDR3aa: ASSFGDRGLTNEKLF

v_gene: TRBV20-1
d_gene: .
abundance: .
CDR3aa: SAEEGCSYNEQF

v_gene: TRBV12-3/TRBV12-4
d_gene: .
abundance: .
CDR3aa: ASSPLDTGSYEQY

v_gene: TRBV2
d_gene: TRBD2
abundance: .
CDR3aa: AGNGASGRAIEQF

v_gene: TRBV18
d_gene: .
abundance: few
CDR3aa: ASSPGGQPQH

v_gene: TRBV7-2
d_gene: .
abundance: many
CDR3aa: ASSLNRGGHGYT

v_gene: TRBV6-5
d_gene: TRBD1
abundance: .
CDR3aa: ASRGTAWAYGYT

v_gene: TRBV7-6
d_gene: .
abundance: .
CDR3aa: ASTSAKAGELF

v_gene: TRBV12-3/TRBV12-4
d_gene: .
abundance: many
CDR3aa: ASSYGTGSYEQY

v_gene: TRBV6-2/TRBV6-3
d_gene: .
abundance: few
CDR3aa: ASSYKSEQPQH

v_gene: TRBV7-2
d_gene: .
abundance: many
CDR3aa: ASSGDKETQY

v_gene: TRBV14
d_gene: TRBD2
abundance: .
CDR3aa: ASSQDRAGPRFEQY

v_gene: TRBV9
d_gene: .
abundance: .
CDR3aa: ASSVDGSGQPQH

v_gene: TRBV7-6
d_gene: TRBD1
abundance: few
CDR3aa: ASSPGGYSNQPQH

v_gene: TRBV4-3
d_gene: TRBD2
abundance: few
CDR3aa: ASSQEWTSVINEQF

v_gene: TRBV7-2
d_gene: .
abundance: few
CDR3aa: ASSLGGGGNQPQH

v_gene: TRBV6-5
d_gene: .
abundance: few
CDR3aa: ASTRAGELF

v_gene: TRBV12-3/TRBV12-4
d_gene: TRBD1
abundance: .
CDR3aa: ASSLGDRGISGELF